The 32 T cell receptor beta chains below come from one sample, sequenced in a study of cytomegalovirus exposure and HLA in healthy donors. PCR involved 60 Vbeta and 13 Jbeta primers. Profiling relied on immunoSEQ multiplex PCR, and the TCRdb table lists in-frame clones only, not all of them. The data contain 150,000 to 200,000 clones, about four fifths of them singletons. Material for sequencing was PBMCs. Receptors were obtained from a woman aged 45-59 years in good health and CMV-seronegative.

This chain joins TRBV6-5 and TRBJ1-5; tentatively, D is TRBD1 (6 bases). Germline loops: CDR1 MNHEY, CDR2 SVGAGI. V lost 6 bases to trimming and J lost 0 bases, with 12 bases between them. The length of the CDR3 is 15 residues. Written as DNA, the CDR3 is TGTGCCAGCAGGACCAGAGGGGGTAGCAATCAGCCCCAGCATTTT. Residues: CASRTRGGSNQPQHF.

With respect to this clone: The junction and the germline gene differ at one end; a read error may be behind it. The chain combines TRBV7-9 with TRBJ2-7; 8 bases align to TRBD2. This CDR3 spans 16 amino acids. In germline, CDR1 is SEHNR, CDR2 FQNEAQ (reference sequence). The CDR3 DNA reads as TGTTCCAGCAGCTCCCCTTTGACGGGAGCGGGGGACGAGCAGTACTTC. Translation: CSSSSPLTGAGDEQYF.

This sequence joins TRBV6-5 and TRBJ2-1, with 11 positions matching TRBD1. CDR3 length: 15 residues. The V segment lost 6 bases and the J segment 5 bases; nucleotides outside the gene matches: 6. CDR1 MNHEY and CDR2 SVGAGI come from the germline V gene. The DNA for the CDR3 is TGTGCCAGCAGACCCGGGACAGGGGGGGACAATGAGCAGTTCTTC. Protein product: CASRPGTGGDNEQFF.

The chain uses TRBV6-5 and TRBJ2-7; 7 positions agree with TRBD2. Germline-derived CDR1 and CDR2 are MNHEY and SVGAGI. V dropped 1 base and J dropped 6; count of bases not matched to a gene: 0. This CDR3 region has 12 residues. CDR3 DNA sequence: TGTGCCAGCAGTTACTGGGGGGGCGAGCAGTACTTC. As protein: CASSYWGGEQYF.

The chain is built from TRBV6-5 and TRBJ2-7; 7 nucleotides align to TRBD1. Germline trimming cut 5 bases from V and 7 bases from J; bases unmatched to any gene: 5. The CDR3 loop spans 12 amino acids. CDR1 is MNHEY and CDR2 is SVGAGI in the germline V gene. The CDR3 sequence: CASSRQGREQYF. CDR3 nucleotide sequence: TGTGCCAGCAGTCGACAGGGCAGGGAGCAGTACTTC.

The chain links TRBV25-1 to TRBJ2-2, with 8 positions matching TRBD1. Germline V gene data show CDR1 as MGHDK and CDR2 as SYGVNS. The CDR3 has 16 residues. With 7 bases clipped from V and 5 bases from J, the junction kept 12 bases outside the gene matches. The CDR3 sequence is CASTPWTGLSTGELFF. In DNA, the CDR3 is TGTGCCAGCACCCCCTGGACAGGGTTATCAACCGGGGAGCTGTTTTTT.

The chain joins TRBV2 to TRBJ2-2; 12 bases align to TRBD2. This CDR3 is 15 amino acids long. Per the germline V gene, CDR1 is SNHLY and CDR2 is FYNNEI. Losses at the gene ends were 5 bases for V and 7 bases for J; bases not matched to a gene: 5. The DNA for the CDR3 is TGTGCCAGCAGTTCTAGCGGGGGGGCGCGCGGGGAGCTGTTTTTT. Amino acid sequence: CASSSSGGARGELFF.

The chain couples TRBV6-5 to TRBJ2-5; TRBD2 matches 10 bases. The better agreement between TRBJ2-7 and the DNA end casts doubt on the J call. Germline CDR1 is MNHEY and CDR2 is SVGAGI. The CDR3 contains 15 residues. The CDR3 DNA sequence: TGTGCCAGCAGGGTTCTAGCGGGGGACTCCTACGAGCAGTACTTC. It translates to CASRVLAGDSYEQYF.

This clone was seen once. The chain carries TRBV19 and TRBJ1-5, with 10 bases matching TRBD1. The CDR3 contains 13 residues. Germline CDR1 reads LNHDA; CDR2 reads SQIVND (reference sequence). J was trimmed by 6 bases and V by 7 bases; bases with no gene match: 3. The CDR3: CASKDRGAQPQHF. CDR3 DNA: TGTGCCAGTAAGGACAGGGGGGCTCAGCCCCAGCATTTT.

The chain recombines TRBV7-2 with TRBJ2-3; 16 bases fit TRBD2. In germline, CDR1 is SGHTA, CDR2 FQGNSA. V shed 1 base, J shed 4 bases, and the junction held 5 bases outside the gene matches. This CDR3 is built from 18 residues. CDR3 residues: CASSLGGLAGGLSDTQYF. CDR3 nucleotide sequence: TGTGCCAGCAGCTTAGGGGGACTAGCGGGGGGGCTTTCAGATACGCAGTATTTT.

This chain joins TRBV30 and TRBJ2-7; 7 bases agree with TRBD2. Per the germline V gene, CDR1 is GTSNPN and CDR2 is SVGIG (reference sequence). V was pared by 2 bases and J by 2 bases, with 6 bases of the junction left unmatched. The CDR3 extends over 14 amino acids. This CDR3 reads CAWSTGGPAYEQYF. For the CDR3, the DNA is TGTGCCTGGAGTACGGGAGGCCCAGCCTACGAGCAGTACTTC.

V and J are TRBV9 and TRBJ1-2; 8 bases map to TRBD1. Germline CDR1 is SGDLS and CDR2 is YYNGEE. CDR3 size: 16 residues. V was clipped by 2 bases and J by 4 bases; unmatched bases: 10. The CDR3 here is CASSVVPGGAGYGYTF. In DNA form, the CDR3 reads TGTGCCAGCAGCGTTGTTCCAGGGGGCGCGGGCTATGGCTACACCTTC.

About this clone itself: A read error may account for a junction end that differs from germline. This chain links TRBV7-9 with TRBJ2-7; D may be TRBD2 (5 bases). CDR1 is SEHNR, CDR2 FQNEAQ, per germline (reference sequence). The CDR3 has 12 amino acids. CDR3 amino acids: CSSSPSRGEQYF. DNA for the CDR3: TGTTCCAGCAGCCCATCACGGGGCGAGCAGTACTTC.

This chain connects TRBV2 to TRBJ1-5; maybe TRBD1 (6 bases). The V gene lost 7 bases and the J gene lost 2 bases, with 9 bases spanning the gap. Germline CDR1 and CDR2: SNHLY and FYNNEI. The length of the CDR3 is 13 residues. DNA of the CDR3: TGTGCCAGCAAGGGGGATGGCAATCAGCCCCAGCATTTT. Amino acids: CASKGDGNQPQHF.

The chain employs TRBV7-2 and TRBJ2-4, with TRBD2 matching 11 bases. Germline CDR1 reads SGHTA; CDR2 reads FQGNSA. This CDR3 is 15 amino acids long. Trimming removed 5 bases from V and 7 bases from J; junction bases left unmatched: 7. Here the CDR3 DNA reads TGTGCCAGCAGCCAGGCCCCTAGCGGGAGGAACATTCAGTACTTC. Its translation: CASSQAPSGRNIQYF.

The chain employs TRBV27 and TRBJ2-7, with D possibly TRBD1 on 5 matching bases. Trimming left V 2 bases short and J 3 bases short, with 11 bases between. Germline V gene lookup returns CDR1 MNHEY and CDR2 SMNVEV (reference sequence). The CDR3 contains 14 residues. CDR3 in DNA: TGTGCCAGCAGTTTAGACGCCCAGGGCTACGAGCAGTACTTC. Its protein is CASSLDAQGYEQYF.

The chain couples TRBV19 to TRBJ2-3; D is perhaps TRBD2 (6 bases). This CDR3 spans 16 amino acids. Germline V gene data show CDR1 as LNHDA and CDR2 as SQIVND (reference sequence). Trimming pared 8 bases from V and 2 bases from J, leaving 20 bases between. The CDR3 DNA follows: TGTGCCAGTTCCTCCGGGGGAGGTCGGTTCACAGATACGCAGTATTTT. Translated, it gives CASSSGGGRFTDTQYF.

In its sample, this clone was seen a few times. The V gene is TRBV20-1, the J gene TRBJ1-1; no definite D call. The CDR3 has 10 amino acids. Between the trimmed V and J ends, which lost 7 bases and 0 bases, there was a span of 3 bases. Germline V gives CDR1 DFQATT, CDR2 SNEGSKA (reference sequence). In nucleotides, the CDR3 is TGCAGTGTCATGAACACTGAAGCTTTCTTT. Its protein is CSVMNTEAFF.

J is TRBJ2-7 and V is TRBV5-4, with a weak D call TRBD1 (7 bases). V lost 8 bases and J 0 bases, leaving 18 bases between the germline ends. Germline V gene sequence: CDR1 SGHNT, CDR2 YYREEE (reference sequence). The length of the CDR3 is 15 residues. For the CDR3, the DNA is TGTGCCAGTTTAAATGCAGGGGGGAGCTCCTACGAGCAGTACTTC. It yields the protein CASLNAGGSSYEQYF.

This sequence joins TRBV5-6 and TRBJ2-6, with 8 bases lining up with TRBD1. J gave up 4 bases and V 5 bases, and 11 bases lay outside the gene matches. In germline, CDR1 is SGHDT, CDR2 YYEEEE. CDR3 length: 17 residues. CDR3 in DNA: TGTGCCAGCAGTCAAAGGACAGGGCAAAGCGGGGCCAACGTCCTGACTTTC. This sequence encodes CASSQRTGQSGANVLTF.

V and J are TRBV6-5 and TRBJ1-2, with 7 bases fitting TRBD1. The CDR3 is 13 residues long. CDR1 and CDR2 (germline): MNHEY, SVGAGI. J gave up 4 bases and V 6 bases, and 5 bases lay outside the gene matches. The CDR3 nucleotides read TGTGCCAGCAGCACCACAGGGGCCTATGGCTACACCTTC. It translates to CASSTTGAYGYTF.

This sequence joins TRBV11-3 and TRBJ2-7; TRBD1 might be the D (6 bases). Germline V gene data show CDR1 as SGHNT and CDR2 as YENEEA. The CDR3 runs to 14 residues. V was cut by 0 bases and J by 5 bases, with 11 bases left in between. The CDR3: CASSLEAGEHEQYF. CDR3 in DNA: TGTGCCAGCAGCTTAGAGGCAGGGGAGCACGAGCAGTACTTC.

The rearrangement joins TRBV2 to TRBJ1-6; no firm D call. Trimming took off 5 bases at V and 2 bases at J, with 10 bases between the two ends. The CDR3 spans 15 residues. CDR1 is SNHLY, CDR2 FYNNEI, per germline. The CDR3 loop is CASSRGLTYNSPLHF. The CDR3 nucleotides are TGTGCCAGCAGTCGCGGACTTACCTATAATTCACCCCTCCACTTT.

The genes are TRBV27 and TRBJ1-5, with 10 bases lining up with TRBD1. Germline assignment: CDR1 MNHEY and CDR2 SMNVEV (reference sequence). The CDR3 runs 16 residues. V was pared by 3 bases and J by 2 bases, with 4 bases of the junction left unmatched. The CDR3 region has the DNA TGTGCCAGCAGTTTCCGAGGACAGGGGGGCAATCAGCCCCAGCATTTT. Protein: CASSFRGQGGNQPQHF.

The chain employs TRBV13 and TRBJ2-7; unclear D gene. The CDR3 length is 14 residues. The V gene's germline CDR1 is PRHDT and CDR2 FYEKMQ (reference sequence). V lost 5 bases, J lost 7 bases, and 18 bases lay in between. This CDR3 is CASSLGRSPEEQYF. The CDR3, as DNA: TGTGCCAGCAGCCTGGGTAGGAGCCCCGAGGAGCAGTACTTC.

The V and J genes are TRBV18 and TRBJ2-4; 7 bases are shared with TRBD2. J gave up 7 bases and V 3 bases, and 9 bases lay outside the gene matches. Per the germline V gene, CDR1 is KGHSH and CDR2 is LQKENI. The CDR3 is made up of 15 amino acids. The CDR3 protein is CASSPQGLVVNIQYF. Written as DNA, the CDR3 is TGTGCCAGCTCACCCCAAGGACTAGTCGTGAACATTCAGTACTTC.

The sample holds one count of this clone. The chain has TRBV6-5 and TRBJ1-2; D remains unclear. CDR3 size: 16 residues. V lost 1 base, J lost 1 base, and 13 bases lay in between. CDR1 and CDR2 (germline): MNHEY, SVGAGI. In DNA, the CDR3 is TGTGCCAGCAGTTACTGGACGGGAAACAATAACTATGGCTACACCTTC. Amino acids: CASSYWTGNNNYGYTF.

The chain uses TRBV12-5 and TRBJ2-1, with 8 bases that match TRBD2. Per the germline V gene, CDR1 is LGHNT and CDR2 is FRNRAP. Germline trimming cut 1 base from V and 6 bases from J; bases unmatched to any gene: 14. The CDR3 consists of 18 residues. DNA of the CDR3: TGTGCTAGTGGTTTGGAACGGGGGGGCCGGATTATTCTCAATGAGCAGTTCTTC. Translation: CASGLERGGRIILNEQFF. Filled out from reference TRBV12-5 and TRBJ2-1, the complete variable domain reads DARVTQTPRHKVTEMGQEVTMRCQPILGHNTVFWYRQTMMQGLELLAYFRNRAPLDDSGMPKDRFSAEMPDATLATLKIQPSEPRDSAVYFCASGLERGGRIILNEQFFGPGTRLTVL.

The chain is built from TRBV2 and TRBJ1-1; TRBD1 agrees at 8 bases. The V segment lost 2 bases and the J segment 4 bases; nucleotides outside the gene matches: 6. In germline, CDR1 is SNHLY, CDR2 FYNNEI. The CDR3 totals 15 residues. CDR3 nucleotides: TGTGCCAGCAGTGAACAGGGGGCTTCTGCCACTGAAGCTTTCTTT. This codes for CASSEQGASATEAFF.

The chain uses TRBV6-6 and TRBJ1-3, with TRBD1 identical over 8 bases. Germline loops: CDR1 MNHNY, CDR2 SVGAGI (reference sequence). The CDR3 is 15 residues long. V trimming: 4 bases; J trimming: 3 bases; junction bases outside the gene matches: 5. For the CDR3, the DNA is TGTGCCAGCAGTTCCCCGACAGGGGTTGGAAACACCATATATTTT. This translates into CASSSPTGVGNTIYF.

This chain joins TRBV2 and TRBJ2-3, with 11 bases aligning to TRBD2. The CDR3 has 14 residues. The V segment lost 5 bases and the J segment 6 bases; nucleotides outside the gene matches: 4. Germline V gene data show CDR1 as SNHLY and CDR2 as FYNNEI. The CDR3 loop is CASSLAGGRDTQYF. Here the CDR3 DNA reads TGTGCCAGCAGTTTAGCGGGGGGGCGGGATACGCAGTATTTT.

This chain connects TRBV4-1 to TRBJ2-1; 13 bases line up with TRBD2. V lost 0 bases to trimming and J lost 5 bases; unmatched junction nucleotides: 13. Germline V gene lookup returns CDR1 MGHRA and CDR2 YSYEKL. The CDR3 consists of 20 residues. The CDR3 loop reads CASSQEGTSGIGMGDNEQFF. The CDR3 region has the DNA TGCGCCAGCAGCCAAGAGGGGACTAGCGGGATTGGGATGGGGGACAATGAGCAGTTCTTC.